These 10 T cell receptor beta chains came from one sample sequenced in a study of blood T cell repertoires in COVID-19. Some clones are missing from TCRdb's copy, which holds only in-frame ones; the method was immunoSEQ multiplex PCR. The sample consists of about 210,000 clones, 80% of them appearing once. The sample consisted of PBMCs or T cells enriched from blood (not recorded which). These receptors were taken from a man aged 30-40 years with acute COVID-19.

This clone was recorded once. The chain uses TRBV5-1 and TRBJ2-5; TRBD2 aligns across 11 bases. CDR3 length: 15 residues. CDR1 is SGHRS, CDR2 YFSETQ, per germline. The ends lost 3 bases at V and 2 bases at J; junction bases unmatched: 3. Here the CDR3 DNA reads TGCGCCAGCAGCTCCCCTAGCGGGGGGCAAGAGACCCAGTACTTC. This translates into CASSSPSGGQETQYF.

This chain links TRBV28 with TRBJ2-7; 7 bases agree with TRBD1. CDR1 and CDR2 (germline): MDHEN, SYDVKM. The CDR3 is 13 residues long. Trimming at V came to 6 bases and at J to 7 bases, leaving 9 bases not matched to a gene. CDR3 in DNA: TGTGCCAGCAGACTAGGACAGGCGATAGAGCAGTACTTC. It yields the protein CASRLGQAIEQYF.

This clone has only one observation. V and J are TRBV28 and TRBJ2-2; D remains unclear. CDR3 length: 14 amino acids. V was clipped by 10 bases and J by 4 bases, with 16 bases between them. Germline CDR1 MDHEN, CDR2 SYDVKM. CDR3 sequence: CATSTHPSTGELFF. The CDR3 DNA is TGTGCCACCTCGACTCACCCGAGCACCGGGGAGCTGTTTTTT.

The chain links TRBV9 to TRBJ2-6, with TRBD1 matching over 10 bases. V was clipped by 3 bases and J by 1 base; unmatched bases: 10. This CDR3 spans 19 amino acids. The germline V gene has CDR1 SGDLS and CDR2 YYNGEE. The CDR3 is CASSGLTGGWGSGANVLTF. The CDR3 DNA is TGTGCCAGCAGCGGATTGACAGGGGGCTGGGGTTCTGGGGCCAACGTCCTGACTTTC.

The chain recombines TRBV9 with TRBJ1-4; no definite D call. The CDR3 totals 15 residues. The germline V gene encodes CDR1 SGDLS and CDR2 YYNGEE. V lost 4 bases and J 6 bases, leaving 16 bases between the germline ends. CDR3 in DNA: TGTGCCAGCAGCTTGCGCGGGGAAGTGGATGAAAAACTGTTTTTT. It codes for CASSLRGEVDEKLFF.

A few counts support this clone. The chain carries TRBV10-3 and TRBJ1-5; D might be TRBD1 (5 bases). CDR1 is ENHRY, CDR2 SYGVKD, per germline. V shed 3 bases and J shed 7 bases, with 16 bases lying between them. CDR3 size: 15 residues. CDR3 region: CAISEGQGTQQPQHF. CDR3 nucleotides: TGTGCCATCAGTGAAGGCCAGGGAACTCAACAGCCCCAGCATTTT.

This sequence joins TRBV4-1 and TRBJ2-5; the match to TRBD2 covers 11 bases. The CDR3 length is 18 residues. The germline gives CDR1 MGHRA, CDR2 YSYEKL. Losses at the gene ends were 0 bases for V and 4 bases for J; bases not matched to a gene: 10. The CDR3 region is CASSQDRVTSGGGETQYF. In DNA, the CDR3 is TGCGCCAGCAGCCAAGATCGGGTCACTAGCGGGGGAGGAGAGACCCAGTACTTC.

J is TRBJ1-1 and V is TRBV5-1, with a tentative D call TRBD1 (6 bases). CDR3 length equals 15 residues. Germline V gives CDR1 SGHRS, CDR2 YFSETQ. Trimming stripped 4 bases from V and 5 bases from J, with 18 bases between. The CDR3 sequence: CASSDSTGWGTEAFF. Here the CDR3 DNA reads TGCGCCAGCAGCGATTCAACAGGGTGGGGGACTGAAGCTTTCTTT.

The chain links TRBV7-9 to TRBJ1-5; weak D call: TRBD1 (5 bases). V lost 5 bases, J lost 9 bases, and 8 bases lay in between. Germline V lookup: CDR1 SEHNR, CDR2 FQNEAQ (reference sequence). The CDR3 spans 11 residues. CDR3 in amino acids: CASSPGGPQHF. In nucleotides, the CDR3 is TGTGCCAGCAGCCCGGGGGGGCCCCAGCATTTT.

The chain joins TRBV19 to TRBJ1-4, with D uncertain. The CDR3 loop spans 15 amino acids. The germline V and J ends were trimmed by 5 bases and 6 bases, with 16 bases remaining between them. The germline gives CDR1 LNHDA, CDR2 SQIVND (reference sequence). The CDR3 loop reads CASSLHPNADEKLFF. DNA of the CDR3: TGTGCCAGTAGTCTGCACCCGAACGCGGATGAAAAACTGTTTTTT.